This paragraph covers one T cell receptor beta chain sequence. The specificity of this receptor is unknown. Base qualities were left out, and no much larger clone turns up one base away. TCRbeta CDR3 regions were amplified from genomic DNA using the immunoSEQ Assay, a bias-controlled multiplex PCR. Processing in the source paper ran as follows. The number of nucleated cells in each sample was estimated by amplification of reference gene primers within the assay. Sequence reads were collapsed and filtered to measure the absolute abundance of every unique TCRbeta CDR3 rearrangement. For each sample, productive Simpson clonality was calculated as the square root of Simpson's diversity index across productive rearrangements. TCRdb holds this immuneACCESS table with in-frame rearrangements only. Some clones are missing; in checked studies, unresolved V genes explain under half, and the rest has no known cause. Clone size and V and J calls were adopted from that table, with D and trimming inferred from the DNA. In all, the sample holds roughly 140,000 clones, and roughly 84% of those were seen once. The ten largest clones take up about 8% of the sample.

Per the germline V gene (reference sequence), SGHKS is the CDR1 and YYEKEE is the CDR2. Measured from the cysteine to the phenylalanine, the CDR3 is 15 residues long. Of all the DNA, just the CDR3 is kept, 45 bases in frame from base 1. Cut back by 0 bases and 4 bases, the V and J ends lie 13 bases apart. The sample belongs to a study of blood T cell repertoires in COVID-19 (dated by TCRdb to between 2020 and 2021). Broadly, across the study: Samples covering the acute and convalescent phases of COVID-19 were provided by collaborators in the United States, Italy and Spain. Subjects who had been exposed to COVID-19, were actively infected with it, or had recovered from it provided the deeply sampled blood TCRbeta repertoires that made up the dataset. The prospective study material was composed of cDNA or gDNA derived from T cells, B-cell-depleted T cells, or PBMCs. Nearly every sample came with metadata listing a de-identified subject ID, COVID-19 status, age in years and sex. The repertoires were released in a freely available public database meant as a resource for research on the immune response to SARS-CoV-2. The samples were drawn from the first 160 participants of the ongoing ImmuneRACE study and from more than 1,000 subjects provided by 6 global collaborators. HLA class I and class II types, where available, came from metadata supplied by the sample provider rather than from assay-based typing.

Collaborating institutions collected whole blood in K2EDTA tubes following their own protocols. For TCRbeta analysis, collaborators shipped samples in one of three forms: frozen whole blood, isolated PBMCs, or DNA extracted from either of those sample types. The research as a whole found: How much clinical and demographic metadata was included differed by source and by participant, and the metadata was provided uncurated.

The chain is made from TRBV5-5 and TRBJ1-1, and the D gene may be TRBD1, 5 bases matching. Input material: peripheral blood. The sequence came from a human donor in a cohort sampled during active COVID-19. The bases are TGTGCCAGCAGCTTGGCCGCCGGGGGGTTCACTGAAGCTTTCTTT. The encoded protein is CASSLAAGGFTEAFF.